The sequence of this T cell receptor (beta chain) was determined in a study of T cells in Graves' hyperthyroidism and ophthalmopathy. For the study at large: Any treatment followed the collection of peripheral blood at initial diagnosis.

This clonotype has just a few counts. Trimming removed 5 bases from V and 1 base from J; junction bases left unmatched: 5. Germline values: CDR1 MNHEY, CDR2 SMNVEV (reference sequence). The CDR3 is made up of 17 amino acids. Template material for amplifying TCR beta CDR3 regions consisted of RNA transcripts. Researchers ran a first-round RT-PCR on the TCR CDR3 using the HTBI primer set. TCRdb redid the calling of the multiplex PCR reads with MiXCR, one entry per CDR3 protein. The table has 250,000 to 300,000 distinct CDR3 sequences, 15% to 20% seen once; the top ten hold under 45%. The rearrangement uses TRBV27 and TRBJ2-6, with 10 bases aligning to TRBD1. This clonotype was sampled from a man between 50 and 59 years old with Graves' ophthalmopathy. Sequenced sample: blood. The CDR3 region is CASSEGQGFSGANVLTF. Here the CDR3 DNA reads TGTGCCAGCAGTGAGGGACAGGGGTTTTCTGGGGCCAACGTCCTGACTTTC.